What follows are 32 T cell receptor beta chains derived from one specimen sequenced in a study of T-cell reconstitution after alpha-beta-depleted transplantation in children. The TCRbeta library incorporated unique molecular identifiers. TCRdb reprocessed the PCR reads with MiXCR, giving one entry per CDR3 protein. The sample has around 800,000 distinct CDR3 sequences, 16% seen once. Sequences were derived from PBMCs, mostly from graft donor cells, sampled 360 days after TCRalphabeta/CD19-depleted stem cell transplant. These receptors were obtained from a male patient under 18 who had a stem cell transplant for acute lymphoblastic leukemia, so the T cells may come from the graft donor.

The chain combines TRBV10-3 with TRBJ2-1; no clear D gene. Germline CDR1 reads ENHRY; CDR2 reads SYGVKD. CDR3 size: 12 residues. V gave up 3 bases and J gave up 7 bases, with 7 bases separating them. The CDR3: CAISELRNEQFF. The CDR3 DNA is TGTGCCATCAGTGAACTGCGAAATGAGCAGTTCTTC.

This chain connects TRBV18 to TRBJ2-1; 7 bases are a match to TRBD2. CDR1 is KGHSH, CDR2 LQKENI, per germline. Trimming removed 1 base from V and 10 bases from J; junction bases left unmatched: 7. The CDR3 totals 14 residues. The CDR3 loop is CASSPRDYLEEQFF. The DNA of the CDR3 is TGTGCCAGCTCACCACGGGACTACCTTGAGGAGCAGTTCTTC.

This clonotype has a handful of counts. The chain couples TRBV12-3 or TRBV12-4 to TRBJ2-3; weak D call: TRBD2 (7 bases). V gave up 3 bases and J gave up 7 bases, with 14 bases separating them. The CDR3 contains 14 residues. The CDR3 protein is CASSFGGALNTQYF. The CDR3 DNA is TGTGCCAGCAGTTTTGGGGGGGCCCTAAATACGCAGTATTTT.

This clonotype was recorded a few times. CDR3 sequence: CSVGGPGGELFF. In DNA, the CDR3 is TGCAGCGTTGGGGGACCAGGGGGGGAGCTGTTTTTT. The V call is TRBV29-1, the J call TRBJ2-2; tentatively, D is TRBD1 or TRBD2 (5 bases each). Germline CDR1 SQVTM, CDR2 ANQGSEA. V was shortened by 4 bases and J by 8 bases, with 11 bases between the two germline ends. The CDR3 is 12 amino acids.

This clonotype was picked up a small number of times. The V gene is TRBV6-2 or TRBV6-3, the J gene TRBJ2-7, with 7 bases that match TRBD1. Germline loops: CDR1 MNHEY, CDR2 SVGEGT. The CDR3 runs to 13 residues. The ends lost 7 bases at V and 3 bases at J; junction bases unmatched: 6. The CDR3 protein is CASKGQGVYEQYF. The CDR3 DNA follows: TGTGCCAGCAAAGGGCAGGGGGTCTACGAGCAGTACTTC.

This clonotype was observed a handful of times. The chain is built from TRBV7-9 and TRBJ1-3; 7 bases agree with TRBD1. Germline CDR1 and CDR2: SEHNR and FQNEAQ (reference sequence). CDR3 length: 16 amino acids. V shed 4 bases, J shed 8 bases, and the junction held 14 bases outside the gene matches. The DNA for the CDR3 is TGTGCCAGCAGCTGGGAGGGGACAGCACGGACGGACACCATATATTTT. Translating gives CASSWEGTARTDTIYF.

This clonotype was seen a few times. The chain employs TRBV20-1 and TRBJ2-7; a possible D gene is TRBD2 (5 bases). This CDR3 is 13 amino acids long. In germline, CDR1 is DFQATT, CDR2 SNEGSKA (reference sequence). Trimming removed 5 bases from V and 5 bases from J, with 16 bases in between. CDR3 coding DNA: TGCAGTGCTCCCTTGCTACCCGGGGACGAGCAGTACTTC. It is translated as CSAPLLPGDEQYF.

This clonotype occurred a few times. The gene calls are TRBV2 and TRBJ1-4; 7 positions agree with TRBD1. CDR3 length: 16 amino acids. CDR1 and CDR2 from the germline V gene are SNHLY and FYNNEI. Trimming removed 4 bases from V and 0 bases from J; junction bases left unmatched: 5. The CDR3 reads CASSGQGLSTNEKLFF. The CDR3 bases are TGTGCCAGCAGTGGACAGGGCCTTTCAACTAATGAAAAACTGTTTTTT.

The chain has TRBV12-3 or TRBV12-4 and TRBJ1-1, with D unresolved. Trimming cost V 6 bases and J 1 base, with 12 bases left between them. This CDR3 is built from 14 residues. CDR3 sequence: CASSTDRPNTEAFF. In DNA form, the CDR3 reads TGTGCCAGCAGCACGGACCGCCCGAACACTGAAGCTTTCTTT.

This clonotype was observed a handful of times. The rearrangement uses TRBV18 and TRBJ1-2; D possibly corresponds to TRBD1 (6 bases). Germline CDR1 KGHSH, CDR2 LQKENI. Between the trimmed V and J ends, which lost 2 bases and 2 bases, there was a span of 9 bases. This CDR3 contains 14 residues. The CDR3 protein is CASSPEGGNYGYTF. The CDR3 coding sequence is TGTGCCAGCTCACCAGAAGGGGGAAACTATGGCTACACCTTC.

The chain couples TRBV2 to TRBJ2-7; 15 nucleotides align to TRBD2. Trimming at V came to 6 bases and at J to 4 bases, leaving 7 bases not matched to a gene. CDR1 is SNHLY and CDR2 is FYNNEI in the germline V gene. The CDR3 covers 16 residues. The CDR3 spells CASRAGTSGRYYEQYF. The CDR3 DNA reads TGTGCCAGCAGGGCCGGGACTAGCGGGAGGTATTACGAGCAGTACTTC.

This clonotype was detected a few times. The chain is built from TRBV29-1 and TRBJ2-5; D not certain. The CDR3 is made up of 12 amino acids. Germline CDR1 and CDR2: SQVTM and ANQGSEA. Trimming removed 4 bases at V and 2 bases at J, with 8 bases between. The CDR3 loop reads CSVGEGQETQYF. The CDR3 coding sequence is TGCAGCGTTGGTGAAGGGCAAGAGACCCAGTACTTC.

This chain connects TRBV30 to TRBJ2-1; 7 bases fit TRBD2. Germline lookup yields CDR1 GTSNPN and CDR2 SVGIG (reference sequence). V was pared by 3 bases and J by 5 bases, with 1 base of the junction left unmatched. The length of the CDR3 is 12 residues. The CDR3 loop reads CAWSRGDNEQFF. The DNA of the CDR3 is TGTGCCTGGAGCCGGGGGGACAATGAGCAGTTCTTC.

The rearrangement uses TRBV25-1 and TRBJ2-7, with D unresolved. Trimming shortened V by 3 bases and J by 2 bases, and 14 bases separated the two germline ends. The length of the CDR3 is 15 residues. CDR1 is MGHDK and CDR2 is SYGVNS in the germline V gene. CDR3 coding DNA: TGTGCCAGCAGTGACCCCATTTTGGGGACCTACGAGCAGTACTTC. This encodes CASSDPILGTYEQYF.

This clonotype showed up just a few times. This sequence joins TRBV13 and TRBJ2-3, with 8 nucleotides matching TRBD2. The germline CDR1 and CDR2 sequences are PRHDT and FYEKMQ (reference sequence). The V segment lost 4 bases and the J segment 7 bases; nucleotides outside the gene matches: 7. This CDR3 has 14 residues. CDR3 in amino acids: CASSSPGGENTQYF. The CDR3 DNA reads TGTGCCAGCAGCTCGCCCGGGGGGGAGAATACGCAGTATTTT.

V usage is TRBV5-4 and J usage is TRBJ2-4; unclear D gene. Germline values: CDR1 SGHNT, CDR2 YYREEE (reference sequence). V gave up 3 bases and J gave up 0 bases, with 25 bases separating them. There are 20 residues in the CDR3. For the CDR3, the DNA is TGTGCCAGCAGCTGGGTAACATCCCCAGTCCCAGAGATAGCCAAAAACATTCAGTACTTC. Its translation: CASSWVTSPVPEIAKNIQYF.

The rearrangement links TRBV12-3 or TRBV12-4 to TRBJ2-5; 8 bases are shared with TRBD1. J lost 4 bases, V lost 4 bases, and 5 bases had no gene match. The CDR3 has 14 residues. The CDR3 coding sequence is TGTGCCAGCAGTTCGGACAGGGTCATAGAGACCCAGTACTTC. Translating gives CASSSDRVIETQYF.

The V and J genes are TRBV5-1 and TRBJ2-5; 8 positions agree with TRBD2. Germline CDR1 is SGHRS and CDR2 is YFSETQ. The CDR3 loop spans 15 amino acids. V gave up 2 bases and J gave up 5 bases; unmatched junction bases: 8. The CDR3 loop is CASSLAGEAGETQYF. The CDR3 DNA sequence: TGCGCCAGCAGCTTAGCGGGAGAGGCCGGGGAGACCCAGTACTTC. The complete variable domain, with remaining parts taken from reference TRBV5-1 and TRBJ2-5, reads KAGVTQTPRYLIKTRGQQVTLSCSPISGHRSVSWYQQTPGQGLQFLFEYFSETQRNKGNFPGRFSGRQFSNSRSEMNVSTLELGDSALYLCASSLAGEAGETQYFGPGTRLLVL.

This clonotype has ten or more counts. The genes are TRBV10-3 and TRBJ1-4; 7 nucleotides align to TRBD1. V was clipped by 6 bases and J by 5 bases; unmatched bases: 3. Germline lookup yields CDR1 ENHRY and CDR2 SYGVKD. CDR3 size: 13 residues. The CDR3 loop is CAISRDSNEKLFF. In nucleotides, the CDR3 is TGTGCCATCAGCCGGGACAGCAATGAAAAACTGTTTTTT.

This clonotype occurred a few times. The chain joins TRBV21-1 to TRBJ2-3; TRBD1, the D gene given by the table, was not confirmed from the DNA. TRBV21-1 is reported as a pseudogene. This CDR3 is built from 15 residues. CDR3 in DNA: TGTGCCAGCAGTAAACAGGGAAAAAGCACAGATACGCAGTATTTT. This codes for CASSKQGKSTDTQYF.

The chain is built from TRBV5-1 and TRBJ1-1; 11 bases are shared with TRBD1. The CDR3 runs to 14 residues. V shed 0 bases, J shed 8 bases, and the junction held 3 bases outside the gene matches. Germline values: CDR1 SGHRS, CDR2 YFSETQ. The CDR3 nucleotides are TGCGCCAGCAGCTTGGAGGGGACAGGGGGAGAAGCTTTCTTT. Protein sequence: CASSLEGTGGEAFF.

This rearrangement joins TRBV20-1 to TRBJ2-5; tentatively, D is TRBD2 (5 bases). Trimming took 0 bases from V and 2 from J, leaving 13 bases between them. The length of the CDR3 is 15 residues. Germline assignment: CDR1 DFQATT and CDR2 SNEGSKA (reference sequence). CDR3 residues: CSARDGGVFQETQYF. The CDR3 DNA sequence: TGCAGTGCTAGAGATGGAGGCGTGTTTCAAGAGACCCAGTACTTC.

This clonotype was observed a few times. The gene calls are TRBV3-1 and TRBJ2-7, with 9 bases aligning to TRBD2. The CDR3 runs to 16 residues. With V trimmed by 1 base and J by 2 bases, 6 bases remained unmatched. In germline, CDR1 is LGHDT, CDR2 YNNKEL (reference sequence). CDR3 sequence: CASSQVLTSGPYEQYF. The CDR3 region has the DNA TGTGCCAGCAGCCAAGTCCTCACTAGCGGGCCCTACGAGCAGTACTTC.

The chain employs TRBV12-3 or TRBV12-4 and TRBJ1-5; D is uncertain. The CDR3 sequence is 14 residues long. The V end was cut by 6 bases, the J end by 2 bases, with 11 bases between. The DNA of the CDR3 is TGTGCCAGCAGCCAGCTGGTAGGCAATCAGCCCCAGCATTTT. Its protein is CASSQLVGNQPQHF.

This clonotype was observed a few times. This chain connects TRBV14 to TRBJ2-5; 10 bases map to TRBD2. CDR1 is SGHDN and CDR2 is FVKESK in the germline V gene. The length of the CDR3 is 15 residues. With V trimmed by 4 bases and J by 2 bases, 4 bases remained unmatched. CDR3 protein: CASSPGLAQQETQYF. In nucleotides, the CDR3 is TGTGCCAGCAGCCCGGGACTAGCGCAGCAAGAGACCCAGTACTTC.

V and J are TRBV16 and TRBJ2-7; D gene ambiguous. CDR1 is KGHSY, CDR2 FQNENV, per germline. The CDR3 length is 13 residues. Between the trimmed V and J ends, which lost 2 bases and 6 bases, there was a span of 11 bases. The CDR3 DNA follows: TGTGCCAGCAGCCAAAGATGGCAGCGCGAGCAGTACTTC. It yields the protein CASSQRWQREQYF.

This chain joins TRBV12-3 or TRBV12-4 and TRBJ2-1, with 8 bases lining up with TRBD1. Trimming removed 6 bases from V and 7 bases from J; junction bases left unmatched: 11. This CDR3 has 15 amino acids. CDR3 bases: TGTGCCAGCAGCCCCGGACAGGGTCGATGGAATGAGCAGTTCTTC. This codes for CASSPGQGRWNEQFF.

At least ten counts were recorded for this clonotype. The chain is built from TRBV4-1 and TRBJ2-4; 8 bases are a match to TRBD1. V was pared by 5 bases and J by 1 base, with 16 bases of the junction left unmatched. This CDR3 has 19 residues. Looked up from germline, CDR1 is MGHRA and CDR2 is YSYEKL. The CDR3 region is CASSALPGQEFGAKNIQYF. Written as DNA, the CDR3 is TGCGCCAGCAGCGCCCTACCGGGACAGGAGTTCGGGGCCAAAAACATTCAGTACTTC.

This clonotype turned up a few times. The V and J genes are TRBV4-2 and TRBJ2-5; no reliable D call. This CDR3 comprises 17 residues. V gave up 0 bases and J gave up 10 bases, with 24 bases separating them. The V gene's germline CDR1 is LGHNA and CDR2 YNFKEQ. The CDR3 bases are TGTGCCAGCAGCCAAGATATGCTCATTCCTCCTGAGAAGGACCAGTACTTC. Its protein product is CASSQDMLIPPEKDQYF.

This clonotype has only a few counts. CDR3 sequence (DNA): TGTGCCAGCAGTTACTGGGGGTTGGGGGAGACCCAGTACTTC. Protein product: CASSYWGLGETQYF. This sequence joins TRBV6-5 and TRBJ2-5; D may be TRBD1 or TRBD2 (5 bases each). CDR1 and CDR2 from the germline V gene are MNHEY and SVGAGI. Between the trimmed V and J ends, which lost 1 base and 5 bases, there was a span of 11 bases. The CDR3 loop spans 14 amino acids.

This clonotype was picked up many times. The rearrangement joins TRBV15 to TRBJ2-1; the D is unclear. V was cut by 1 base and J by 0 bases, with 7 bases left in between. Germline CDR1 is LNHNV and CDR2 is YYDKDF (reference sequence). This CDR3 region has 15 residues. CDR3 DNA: TGTGCCACCAGCAGAGGGTCTAGCTCCTACAATGAGCAGTTCTTC. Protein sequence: CATSRGSSSYNEQFF.

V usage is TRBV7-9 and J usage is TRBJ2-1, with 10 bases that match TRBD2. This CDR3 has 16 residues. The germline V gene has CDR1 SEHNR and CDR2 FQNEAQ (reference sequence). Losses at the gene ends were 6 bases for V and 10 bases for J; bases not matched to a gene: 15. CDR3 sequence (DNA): TGTGCCAGCAGGACTAGCGGGCAGGGAGGGGGCACAGAGCAGTTCTTC. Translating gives CASRTSGQGGGTEQFF.